This entry lists 19 T cell receptor beta chains sequenced from one sample in a study of T cells in Graves' hyperthyroidism and ophthalmopathy. RNA transcripts were the template for amplifying TCR beta CDR3 regions. The TCR CDR3 was amplified in a first-round RT-PCR using the HTBI primer set. MiXCR, applied by TCRdb to the multiplex PCR reads, yields one record per CDR3 protein. The table lists 550,000 to 600,000 distinct CDR3 sequences, over 12% of them singletons, with about 7% in the top ten. The sample consisted of blood. Every receptor here comes from a woman aged 18-29 years with Graves' ophthalmopathy.

There are many counts of this clonotype. This chain joins TRBV9 and TRBJ1-2; unclear D gene. Germline V gene sequence: CDR1 SGDLS, CDR2 YYNGEE. V was clipped by 4 bases and J by 2 bases, with 12 bases between them. The length of the CDR3 is 14 residues. The CDR3 DNA reads as TGTGCCAGCAGCACCGGTTTGGTAAACTATGGCTACACCTTC. Translated: CASSTGLVNYGYTF. The full variable domain, in which reference TRBV9 and TRBJ1-2 provide the parts outside the CDR3, is DSGVTQTPKHLITATGQRVTLRCSPRSGDLSVYWYQQSLDQGLQFLIQYYNGEERAKGNILERFSAQQFPDLHSELNLSSLELGDSALYFCASSTGLVNYGYTFGSGTRLTVV.

This clonotype was seen only a few times. This chain uses TRBV5-5 with TRBJ2-3, with D maybe TRBD1 (6 bases). Trimming cost V 1 base and J 0 bases, with 9 bases left between them. The CDR3 is 15 amino acids. Germline V CDR1 and CDR2: SGHKS, YYEKEE (reference sequence). CDR3 region: CASSLSGQSTDTQYF. DNA for the CDR3: TGTGCCAGCAGCTTGAGTGGACAGAGCACAGATACGCAGTATTTT.

The genes are TRBV9 and TRBJ2-1; 9 nucleotides line up with TRBD2. Germline-derived CDR1 and CDR2 are SGDLS and YYNGEE. V lost 2 bases, J lost 4 bases, and 4 bases stayed unmatched. CDR3 size: 15 residues. The DNA of the CDR3 is TGTGCCAGCAGCGTTGCGGGAGGGTTATACAATGAGCAGTTCTTC. This sequence encodes CASSVAGGLYNEQFF.

This clonotype was seen ten or more times. The rearrangement links TRBV2 to TRBJ2-5; TRBD1 or TRBD2 may be the D gene (5 bases each). CDR1 and CDR2 from the germline V gene are SNHLY and FYNNEI. Trimming stripped 6 bases from V and 1 base from J, with 12 bases between. There are 14 residues in the CDR3. In DNA form, the CDR3 reads TGTGCCAGCAGAGGGACGACAGTCCAAGAGACCCAGTACTTC. Translated, it gives CASRGTTVQETQYF.

The V gene is TRBV19, the J gene TRBJ1-3, with D possibly matching TRBD1 (5 bases). V was cut by 4 bases and J by 0 bases, with 7 bases left in between. Germline V lookup: CDR1 LNHDA, CDR2 SQIVND (reference sequence). The CDR3 consists of 14 residues. CDR3 nucleotides: TGTGCCAGTAGTAGAGGGGTCTCTGGAAACACCATATATTTT. This codes for CASSRGVSGNTIYF.

This clonotype came up a few times. This chain connects TRBV24-1 to TRBJ2-1, with D perhaps matching TRBD1 or TRBD2 (5 bases each). The CDR3 totals 13 residues. With 0 bases removed from V and 13 bases from J, the gap between germline ends came to 12 bases. CDR1 and CDR2 from the germline V gene are KGHDR and SFDVKD. The CDR3 loop reads CATSDLAGAVQFF. The CDR3 DNA is TGTGCCACCAGTGATTTGGCCGGGGCGGTCCAGTTCTTC.

This clonotype came up many times. The chain is built from TRBV11-3 and TRBJ2-5; D is uncertain. V was pared by 5 bases and J by 4 bases, with 8 bases between. The CDR3 covers 12 residues. CDR1 and CDR2 (germline): SGHNT, YENEEA. CDR3 sequence reads: CASSPTRETQYF. The CDR3 coding sequence is TGTGCCAGCAGCCCGACTCGAGAGACCCAGTACTTC.

This clonotype showed up many times. This chain uses TRBV20-1 with TRBJ1-5; D ambiguous. The CDR3 has 13 residues. Trimming removed 1 base from V and 1 base from J, with 5 bases in between. In germline, CDR1 is DFQATT, CDR2 SNEGSKA (reference sequence). The CDR3, as DNA: TGCAGTGCTAGAGTTAGGAGCAATCAGCCCCAGCATTTT. The encoded protein is CSARVRSNQPQHF.

This clonotype was counted ten times or more. The chain uses TRBV24-1 and TRBJ2-2; D gene unclear. The germline V and J ends were trimmed by 9 bases and 5 bases, with 12 bases remaining between them. The CDR3 has 13 amino acids. Germline CDR1 KGHDR, CDR2 SFDVKD. In DNA, the CDR3 is TGTGCCACCCAAGTGACGAGGACCGGGGAGCTGTTTTTT. This sequence encodes CATQVTRTGELFF.

A remark on this clonotype: A much larger clone lies one base from this, so it may be a read error. This chain connects TRBV28 to TRBJ2-1; 9 nucleotides align to TRBD1. CDR3 length: 14 residues. V trimming: 5 bases; J trimming: 6 bases; junction bases outside the gene matches: 5. CDR1 and CDR2 from the germline V gene are MDHEN and SYDVKM. The CDR3 coding sequence is TGTGCCAGCAGTCCCGGGACAGGGATCAATGAGCAGTTCTTC. Amino acid sequence: CASSPGTGINEQFF.

Many counts were recorded for this clonotype. The V call is TRBV20-1, the J call TRBJ1-1, with D maybe TRBD1 (5 bases). This CDR3 spans 13 amino acids. Trimming removed 3 bases from V and 6 bases from J, with 14 bases in between. Per the germline V gene, CDR1 is DFQATT and CDR2 is SNEGSKA (reference sequence). CDR3: CSARIPGDSEAFF. The CDR3 DNA is TGCAGTGCTAGGATCCCGGGGGATTCTGAAGCTTTCTTT.

The chain links TRBV9 to TRBJ1-2, with no clear D. This CDR3 is 15 amino acids long. V lost 0 bases and J 8 bases, leaving 17 bases between the germline ends. Germline V gives CDR1 SGDLS, CDR2 YYNGEE. This chain's CDR3 is CASSVVGDTVEGYTF. The CDR3 nucleotides are TGTGCCAGCAGCGTAGTCGGGGATACGGTTGAGGGCTACACCTTC.

This clonotype was detected only a few times. The V gene is TRBV9, the J gene TRBJ1-2, with 7 bases matching TRBD1. Germline loops: CDR1 SGDLS, CDR2 YYNGEE. V lost 4 bases to trimming and J lost 6 bases; unmatched junction nucleotides: 9. This CDR3 comprises 14 residues. The CDR3 coding sequence is TGTGCCAGCAGCATGACCGACAGGGAGGATGGCTACACCTTC. Translated: CASSMTDREDGYTF.

This clonotype showed up many times. This chain connects TRBV2 to TRBJ2-1; 8 nucleotides line up with TRBD2. Trimming at V came to 6 bases and at J to 1 base, leaving 8 bases not matched to a gene. Germline CDR1 SNHLY, CDR2 FYNNEI. This CDR3 contains 16 residues. The CDR3 nucleotides read TGTGCCAGCAGGCCAACTAGCGGTCCTTCCTACAATGAGCAGTTCTTC. This translates into CASRPTSGPSYNEQFF.

The V and J genes are TRBV27 and TRBJ1-4; D gene unclear. Germline CDR1 reads MNHEY; CDR2 reads SMNVEV (reference sequence). V lost 3 bases, J lost 7 bases, and 9 bases lay in between. This CDR3 contains 13 residues. The DNA of the CDR3 is TGTGCCAGCAGTTTTGAGGCCACTGAAAAACTGTTTTTT. This translates into CASSFEATEKLFF.

There are many counts of this clonotype. The chain carries TRBV12-3 or TRBV12-4 and TRBJ1-1, with D perhaps matching TRBD1 (5 bases). The CDR3 has 14 residues. Trimming left V 6 bases short and J 6 bases short, with 17 bases between. CDR3 amino acids: CASRLRVLGAEAFF. The CDR3 DNA is TGTGCCAGCAGACTGAGGGTCCTGGGGGCTGAAGCTTTCTTT.

This clonotype was counted ten times or more. This chain connects TRBV2 to TRBJ2-3; the D gene is possibly TRBD1 (7 bases). V shed 8 bases and J shed 3 bases, with 24 bases lying between them. Looked up from germline, CDR1 is SNHLY and CDR2 is FYNNEI. The CDR3 length is 17 residues. The CDR3 DNA reads as TGTGCCAGCGGCCTCTCTGGAGGGGGCGAAAAGACAGATACGCAGTATTTT. It is translated as CASGLSGGGEKTDTQYF.

This clonotype showed up many times. The chain carries TRBV2 and TRBJ2-2; the D gene could be TRBD1 or TRBD2 (7 bases each). The V gene's germline CDR1 is SNHLY and CDR2 FYNNEI. V lost 0 bases and J 5 bases, leaving 16 bases between the germline ends. This CDR3 spans 17 amino acids. CDR3 amino acids: CASSEAMTGRATGELFF. CDR3 coding DNA: TGTGCCAGCAGTGAAGCTATGACAGGGAGGGCGACCGGGGAGCTGTTTTTT.

This clonotype was seen at least ten times. The chain uses TRBV27 and TRBJ2-1; TRBD1 agrees at 7 bases. Germline loops: CDR1 MNHEY, CDR2 SMNVEV (reference sequence). There are 14 residues in the CDR3. The V segment lost 6 bases and the J segment 9 bases; nucleotides outside the gene matches: 11. The CDR3 reads CASSHEGGAPEQFF. The CDR3 region has the DNA TGTGCCAGCAGCCATGAAGGGGGCGCGCCTGAGCAGTTCTTC.